This T cell receptor (beta chain) was documented in a study of blood T cell repertoires in COVID-19. Study context: The study drew acute and convalescent COVID-19 samples from the United States, Italy and Spain. PBMCs, B-cell-depleted T cells, or T cells were the source of the cDNA or gDNA that made up the material.

This clone was observed a few times. In the study's own analysis: Reference gene primer amplification yielded estimated nucleated cell counts. The table came from immunoSEQ multiplex PCR; TCRdb's copy has only in-frame clones and leaves some out. V and J calls and clone size come straight from that table; D and trimming were deduced from the DNA. The data show roughly 79,000 clones, almost 85% seen once. The source is a human donor in a cohort sampled during active COVID-19. The sequencing sample was made of peripheral blood.

The CDR3: CASSIGSSSGEQYF. Here the CDR3 DNA reads TGTGCCAGTAGTATCGGGTCATCAAGTGGAGAGCAGTACTTC. This rearrangement joins TRBV19 to TRBJ2-7, with no clear D. The CDR3 contains 14 residues. Trimming cost V 3 bases and J 7 bases, with 16 bases left between them. CDR1 and CDR2 (germline): LNHDA, SQIVND (reference sequence). Combining the CDR3 with reference TRBV19 and TRBJ2-7 gives the whole variable domain DGGITQSPKYLFRKEGQNVTLSCEQNLNHDAMYWYRQDPGQGLRLIYYSQIVNDFQKGDIAEGYSVSREKKESFPLTVTSAQKNPTAFYLCASSIGSSSGEQYFGPGTRLTVT.